This entry concerns a single TCR beta chain. This clonotype was counted ten times or more. Its antigen is still unknown. Qualities for individual bases were not recorded, and no much larger clone is one base off. Donors were about 36 systemically healthy Caucasian individuals from Russia aged roughly 6 to 95 years. Each donor gave roughly 9 milliliters of peripheral blood, drawn into EDTA-treated Vacutainer tubes. Ficoll-Paque density-gradient centrifugation was used to isolate PBMCs, with at least 6 million obtained per sample. Total RNA was extracted from PBMCs with Trizol reagent, with at least 5 micrograms obtained per sample. For every donor, an aliquot of PBMCs went through flow cytometry to measure the percentages of naive CD45RAhigh/CD27high T cells. This sample was included in a study of blood T cells in healthy people across ages (dated by TCRdb to about 2015). In terms of the full investigation: In model experiments, template switching captured roughly one uniquely barcoded TCR beta cDNA molecule for every two T cells. The donors were split into four age groups: young (average about 15 years), middle-aged (roughly 42), aged (roughly 68) and long-lived (under 90). For two donors (one aged 18 to 29 and one aged 80 or older), the study analyzed two additional independent replicas of 1 million unique cDNA reads from the same blood draw. To avoid experimental bias, donors of different ages were spread randomly across the sequencing lanes. Using deep sequencing normalized with unique cDNA molecular identifiers, the study measured how TCR beta repertoire diversity changes with age. Beyond this particular receptor, the publication reports: Donor CMV infection status was unknown, potentially confounding age-related changes in expanded clonotypes. Estimates of total diversity from one million sequenced T cells were regarded as lower bounds and underestimates. Bulk unsorted PBMC profiling prevented conclusive comparison of naive and antigen-experienced compartments. The percentage of naive T cells measured by flow cytometry correlated strongly with observed TCR beta diversity. Compared with the aged group, more naive CD4+ T cells, fewer expanded clones and increased TCR diversity were shown by the long-lived group, suggesting age selection. As age increased, observed TCR beta diversity per million T cells dropped in a roughly linear way, and a significant reduction was already evident by age about 40.

Library prep was done by 5' RACE. Sequencing used an Illumina HiSeq 2500. A second PCR of about 6 to 12 cycles was run with a J-beta primer mix and a sample-barcoded 5' primer. A unique molecular identifier was introduced onto each TCR beta cDNA molecule by a template-switch 5' adaptor carrying 12 random nucleotides. Each sample yielded at least 2.5 million CDR3-containing paired-end reads. First-strand cDNA was synthesized from all RNA with the Mint cDNA synthesis kit, primed by a TRBC-specific oligonucleotide. Following uracil-DNA glycosylase treatment, all cDNA underwent a first 18-cycle PCR with the universal primers M1SS and BC2_uni_R. As for the original processing: Each sample was normalized by randomly selecting 1 million high-quality reads, each carrying a distinct molecular identifier. Instead of being binned into consensus sequences, reads with shared molecular identifiers were discarded. MiTCR, set to a Q25 quality threshold and the strictest error-elimination algorithm, was used for CDR3 identification, clonotype clustering and error correction. A nonparametric unseen species model with Euler transformation was used to estimate lower-bound total TCR beta diversity. Through fastp at Q25 and MiXCR, TCRdb rebuilt clones from the public reads, retaining in-frame beta chains. Rows are combined by CDR3 protein, so each entry shows the most common genes and DNA. The authors' filters were not applied to this entry. Within this sample are approximately 700,000 distinct CDR3 sequences, with roughly 32% of them counted one time only. Of the sample, approximately 15% falls within the top ten clones.

The material sequenced was blood. The clonotype was recovered from a woman older than 75 in good health. Donor details come from another sample of the same person, matched by shared clones.

The DNA is TGTGCCAGCAGCCGACAGGTCCAAAACTATGGCTACACCTTC. Translated, it gives CASSRQVQNYGYTF. The rearrangement combines TRBV6-6 with TRBJ1-2; TRBD1 is perhaps the D gene, given 6 matching bases. The CDR3 sequence holds 14 residues, the cysteine and phenylalanine included. The sequence is cut down to CDR3 DNA, 42 bases in frame from base 1. V and J are truncated by 6 bases and 2 bases respectively, leaving an intervening sequence of 13 bases. From the germline V gene (reference sequence), CDR1 is MNHNY and CDR2 is SVGAGI.